A selection of T cell receptor beta chains follows, all from one sample in a study of blood T cells in healthy people across ages. TCRdb recomputed calls from the 5' RACE reads with MiXCR, one row per CDR3 protein. Of about 2 million distinct CDR3 sequences in the sample, 40% to 55% were seen once. Sequenced material: blood. The origin of the receptors is a woman aged 40 to 49 in good health. Each CDR3 is given with its conserved first and last residue. The order of the fields is J gene, V gene, D gene, clone size, CDR3 protein, CDR3 DNA. A D gene is named only where the DNA matches it firmly. Expanded clones get a size class; other rows say once, few or many, or leave the size out.

>TRBJ2-7|TRBV20-1|TRBD1|-
CSANRDSSSEQYF
TGCAGTGCTAACCGGGACAGCTCGAGCGAGCAGTACTTC
>TRBJ2-3|TRBV29-1|TRBD2|-
CSVAASGAKNTQYF
TGCAGCGTTGCTGCTAGCGGGGCCAAAAATACGCAGTATTTT
>TRBJ2-7|TRBV10-3|TRBD2|few
CAISEGLAGYEQYF
TGTGCCATCAGTGAAGGACTAGCGGGGTACGAGCAGTACTTC
>TRBJ1-2|TRBV7-2|TRBD1|-
CASSLTPWDRDYGYTF
TGTGCCAGCAGCTTAACCCCGTGGGACAGGGACTATGGCTACACCTTC
>TRBJ2-5|TRBV28|-|many
CASSLQGLQETQYF
TGTGCCAGCAGCTTACAGGGCTTACAGGAGACCCAGTACTTC
>TRBJ2-7|TRBV2|TRBD1|-
CATGPRTGGSHEQYF
TGTGCCACTGGCCCTCGGACAGGGGGCTCACACGAGCAGTACTTC
>TRBJ2-7|TRBV27|-|-
CASSSSGGQVPLEQYF
TGTGCCAGCAGTTCCAGCGGGGGACAGGTCCCCCTCGAGCAGTACTTC
>TRBJ1-1|TRBV4-3|-|-
CASSQRAQGNTEAFF
TGCGCCAGCAGCCAAAGGGCGCAGGGTAACACTGAAGCTTTCTTT
>TRBJ2-6|TRBV11-2|-|-
CASIPIGLSGANVLTF
TGTGCCAGCATTCCTATAGGGCTGTCTGGGGCCAACGTCCTGACTTTC
>TRBJ2-3|TRBV15|-|-
CATSRGADTQYF
TGTGCCACCAGCCGGGGCGCAGATACGCAGTATTTT
>TRBJ2-1|TRBV12-3/TRBV12-4|TRBD1|few
CASSPTPGTGGNEQFF
TGTGCCAGCAGTCCCACCCCCGGGACAGGGGGGAATGAGCAGTTCTTC
>TRBJ2-1|TRBV29-1|-|-
CSVCPGRDEQFF
TGCAGCGTTTGTCCAGGTCGGGATGAGCAGTTCTTC
>TRBJ1-4|TRBV3-1|-|-
CASSQDPSRNEKLFF
TGTGCCAGCAGCCAAGACCCGTCACGTAATGAAAAACTGTTTTTT
>TRBJ2-1|TRBV6-2/TRBV6-3|-|-
CASSDGAANEQFF
TGTGCCAGCAGTGACGGAGCGGCCAATGAGCAGTTCTTC
>TRBJ2-3|TRBV20-1|TRBD1|-
CSARPTGDPTDTQYF
TGCAGTGCTAGACCTACAGGGGACCCCACAGATACGCAGTATTTT
>TRBJ1-2|TRBV4-3|-|few
CASSQDRSTYGYTF
TGCGCCAGCAGCCAAGACAGGTCTACCTATGGCTACACCTTC
>TRBJ2-1|TRBV3-1|-|-
CANSRDPSYNEQFF
TGTGCCAACAGCCGCGATCCTTCCTACAATGAGCAGTTCTTC
>TRBJ1-6|TRBV7-2|TRBD1|once
CASSSQGAKRSPLHF
TGTGCCAGCAGCTCCCAGGGGGCGAAAAGATCACCCCTCCACTTT
>TRBJ1-4|TRBV7-3|TRBD1|once
CASSPRAGGVEKLFF
TGTGCCAGCAGCCCGAGAGCAGGGGGCGTTGAAAAACTGTTTTTT
>TRBJ2-5|TRBV6-6|-|-
CASSYSPGPQETQYF
TGTGCCAGCAGTTACAGCCCGGGACCCCAAGAGACCCAGTACTTC
>TRBJ2-7|TRBV7-9|-|-
CASSSTATDYRTGEQYF
TGTGCCAGCAGCTCGACCGCGACCGACTATCGGACGGGCGAGCAGTACTTC
>TRBJ2-3|TRBV20-1|-|-
CSARAPATDTQYF
TGCAGTGCCCGAGCGCCGGCCACAGATACGCAGTATTTT
>TRBJ2-5|TRBV5-5|TRBD2|-
CASSFGGGGQETQYF
TGTGCCAGCAGCTTTGGCGGGGGGGGCCAAGAGACCCAGTACTTC
>TRBJ2-7|TRBV20-1|TRBD2|few
CSARDLFIAGSSYEQYF
TGCAGTGCTAGAGATCTATTTATAGCGGGGAGCTCCTACGAGCAGTACTTC
>TRBJ2-5|TRBV6-1|-|-
CASSRGQQLQETQYF
TGTGCCAGCAGTCGAGGACAGCAGCTCCAAGAGACCCAGTACTTC
>TRBJ2-3|TRBV20-1|-|few
CSASSELATDTQYF
TGCAGTGCTAGTTCGGAGCTTGCAACAGATACGCAGTATTTT
>TRBJ2-3|TRBV7-6|TRBD2|-
CASGLASRTSGGMGDTQYF
TGTGCCAGCGGCTTAGCATCCCGGACTAGCGGGGGAATGGGGGATACGCAGTATTTT
>TRBJ1-1|TRBV11-2|-|few
CASSLQVGNHWTEAFF
TGTGCCAGCAGCCTCCAGGTTGGCAACCATTGGACTGAAGCTTTCTTT
>TRBJ2-1|TRBV20-1|TRBD1|-
CSAIWDRAKDEQFF
TGCAGTGCCATTTGGGACAGGGCTAAAGATGAGCAGTTCTTC
>TRBJ2-5|TRBV18|TRBD2|few
CASSTSGGADEQYF
TGTGCCAGCTCCACTAGCGGGGGGGCCGATGAGCAGTACTTC
>TRBJ2-6|TRBV4-3|-|-
CASSQAQVASGANVLTF
TGCGCCAGCAGCCAGGCACAGGTCGCCTCTGGGGCCAACGTCCTGACTTTC
>TRBJ1-2|TRBV12-3/TRBV12-4|-|few
CASSPLGIDGYTF
TGTGCCAGCAGTCCTCTCGGAATCGATGGCTACACCTTC
>TRBJ2-6|TRBV20-1|-|-
CSARTGNQGANVLTF
TGCAGTGCACGAACCGGGAATCAAGGGGCCAACGTCCTGACTTTC
>TRBJ2-1|TRBV29-1|-|-
CSVVRRGAYNEQFF
TGCAGCGTTGTTCGCAGGGGAGCCTACAATGAGCAGTTCTTC
>TRBJ2-3|TRBV2|TRBD1|-
CASSEEYPGQGFTDTQYF
TGTGCCAGCAGTGAAGAATACCCGGGACAGGGTTTTACAGATACGCAGTATTTT
>TRBJ2-3|TRBV5-1|TRBD2|-
CASSLKAGGLTDTQYF
TGCGCCAGCAGTTTAAAGGCGGGGGGGCTCACAGATACGCAGTATTTT
>TRBJ2-3|TRBV20-1|TRBD2|-
CSASDSGGTQYF
TGCAGTGCTAGTGATAGCGGGGGTACGCAGTATTTT
>TRBJ2-5|TRBV4-3|-|-
CASGQDHRGEETQYF
TGCGCCAGCGGCCAAGATCATAGGGGAGAAGAGACCCAGTACTTC
>TRBJ2-1|TRBV20-1|-|-
CSAPRRDEQFF
TGCAGTGCTCCCCGTAGGGATGAGCAGTTCTTC
>TRBJ1-2|TRBV4-3|TRBD1|-
CASSHPPGTGGVHGYTF
TGCGCCAGCAGCCACCCCCCCGGGACAGGGGGCGTACATGGCTACACCTTC
>TRBJ2-4|TRBV6-6|TRBD1|-
CASGAKQGAAKNIQYF
TGTGCCAGCGGGGCTAAACAGGGGGCCGCCAAAAACATTCAGTACTTC
>TRBJ2-3|TRBV20-1|-|-
CSARVPGGGSGRTDTQYF
TGCAGTGCTAGAGTCCCAGGGGGAGGTTCGGGTAGAACAGATACGCAGTATTTT
>TRBJ2-5|TRBV28|TRBD1|few
CASSSPGQRQETQYF
TGTGCCAGCAGTTCCCCGGGACAGCGCCAAGAGACCCAGTACTTC
>TRBJ2-4|TRBV4-2|-|few
CASSQGILAKNIQYF
TGTGCCAGCAGCCAGGGGATATTAGCCAAAAACATTCAGTACTTC
>TRBJ2-5|TRBV5-1|-|-
CASSSLDGDSETQYF
TGCGCCAGCAGCAGCTTGGACGGGGACTCAGAGACCCAGTACTTC
>TRBJ1-2|TRBV18|TRBD1|few
CASSPIGQGIIYGYTF
TGTGCCAGCTCACCTATCGGACAGGGAATAATTTATGGCTACACCTTC
>TRBJ2-7|TRBV5-1|-|-
CASSLVPGVTSYEQYF
TGCGCCAGCAGCTTGGTACCAGGGGTAACCTCCTACGAGCAGTACTTC
>TRBJ2-1|TRBV27|TRBD2|-
CASSTGRAEEQFF
TGTGCCAGCAGTACGGGGAGGGCCGAAGAGCAGTTCTTC
>TRBJ2-6|TRBV10-3|-|few
CAISEMAGANVLTF
TGTGCCATCAGTGAGATGGCTGGGGCCAACGTCCTGACTTTC
>TRBJ2-5|TRBV6-5|TRBD1|once
CASTTGVDETQYF
TGTGCCAGCACCACAGGGGTAGATGAGACCCAGTACTTC